This T cell receptor beta chain was sequenced for a study of T cells in Graves' hyperthyroidism and ophthalmopathy. This clonotype was counted ten times or more. TCR beta CDR3 regions were amplified from RNA transcripts. TCR CDR3 regions were first amplified by RT-PCR with HTBI primers. TCRdb passed the multiplex PCR reads through MiXCR, listing each CDR3 protein once. The sample has about 400,000 distinct CDR3 sequences; 14% to 15% are singletons. Trimming shortened V by 2 bases and J by 2 bases, and 16 bases separated the two germline ends. The CDR3 runs 16 residues. Per the germline V gene, CDR1 is SNHLY and CDR2 is FYNNEI.

This rearrangement joins TRBV2 to TRBJ2-7, with TRBD1 as a possible D gene (6 bases). The specimen was blood. The receptor comes from a man aged 18 to 30 with Graves' ophthalmopathy. The CDR3, as DNA: TGTGCCAGCAGTGAAAGTCAAACAGGGCTTGCCTACGAGCAGTACTTC. Its protein is CASSESQTGLAYEQYF. Supplemented by reference TRBV2 and TRBJ2-7, the full variable domain reads EPEVTQTPSHQVTQMGQEVILRCVPISNHLYFYWYRQILGQKVEFLVSFYNNEISEKSEIFDDQFSVERPDGSNFTLKIRSTKLEDSAMYFCASSESQTGLAYEQYFGPGTRLTVT.